The entry that follows covers one TCR beta chain sequence. Its target is unknown. This entry belongs to a study of T cells expressing NK-cell markers. Across the study: TCR beta repertoires came from sorted CD3+CD56+NKG2C+, CD3+CD56+NKG2C- and CD3+CD56-NKG2C+ T cells. Findings and limits, study-wide: Dominant NKG2C+ clonotypes were found to form roughly 1.0-7.5% of CD8+ T cells in 5 or 6 donors. One observes that, in a handful of donors, these clonotypes were also the leading ones within the CD3+CD56-NKG2C+ fraction.

This CDR3 comprises 13 residues. CDR1 and CDR2 (germline): SNHLY, FYNNEI. Using the 5' RACE reads, TCRdb records one entry per CDR3 protein without DNA. The sample totals 250,000 or so distinct CDR3 sequences. Sequencing used blood T cells: a sorted CD56 or NKG2C T cell subset, CD4+ or CD8+ T cells, or bulk PBMC T cells (not recorded which). This receptor was identified in a woman aged 18 to 75 in good health. V gene TRBV2 combines with J gene TRBJ2-1; the D gene TCRdb calls, TRBD2, cannot be checked with no DNA. The CDR3 here is CASSELLAGGQFF.